The present entry profiles one T cell receptor (beta chain) with its context. The data originate from a study of blood T cell repertoires in COVID-19. Study in general: Acute-phase and convalescent COVID-19 samples originated in the United States, Italy and Spain.

J was trimmed by 1 base and V by 4 bases; bases with no gene match: 12. Germline V gene sequence: CDR1 SGHNT, CDR2 YYREEE (reference sequence). The CDR3 has 17 amino acids. The method was immunoSEQ multiplex PCR; TCRdb's version includes in-frame clones alone and lacks a portion of them. The data contain hundreds of thousands of clones, 86% of them seen just once; the ten biggest clones take up about 2.2%. Sequencing was performed on peripheral blood. This chain uses TRBV5-4 with TRBJ2-5; 8 nucleotides agree with TRBD2. This clonotype originated in a woman between 45 and 65 years old with acute or convalescent COVID-19. The CDR3 loop reads CASSPGGRAGRQETQYF. For the CDR3, the DNA is TGTGCCAGCAGCCCGGGGGGGCGAGCGGGGCGCCAAGAGACCCAGTACTTC.